These 18 T cell receptor beta chains originate from one sample sequenced in a study of blood T cell repertoires in COVID-19. Method: immunoSEQ multiplex PCR; TCRdb's copy keeps in-frame clones and lacks some. The sample shows 150,000 to 200,000 clones, around 81% of them seen only once. What was sequenced was peripheral blood. Every receptor here comes from a man aged 55-75 years with active or convalescent COVID-19.

This clone was picked up a small number of times. The chain is built from TRBV27 and TRBJ1-1; 8 nucleotides line up with TRBD1. The germline CDR1 and CDR2 sequences are MNHEY and SMNVEV (reference sequence). There are 13 residues in the CDR3. With V trimmed by 3 bases and J by 11 bases, 8 bases remained unmatched. CDR3 DNA: TGTGCCAGCAGTTTGGGGACAGGATGGCATGCTTTCTTT. It translates to CASSLGTGWHAFF.

The V gene is TRBV14, the J gene TRBJ1-1; D call uncertain. The V end lost 1 base, the J end lost 4 bases, and 7 bases lay between the germline ends. The V gene's germline CDR1 is SGHDN and CDR2 FVKESK. CDR3 length equals 13 residues. The CDR3 bases are TGTGCCAGCAGCCAAGGCGGGTTCACTGAAGCTTTCTTT. It is translated as CASSQGGFTEAFF. Full variable domain (missing parts from reference TRBV14 and TRBJ1-1): EAGVTQFPSHSVIEKGQTVTLRCDPISGHDNLYWYRRVMGKEIKFLLHFVKESKQDESGMPNNRFLAERTGGTYSTLKVQPAELEDSGVYFCASSQGGFTEAFFGQGTRLTVV.

The chain carries TRBV6-5 and TRBJ1-1; 10 positions match TRBD1. This CDR3 region has 14 residues. Germline CDR1 reads MNHEY; CDR2 reads SVGAGI. J lost 4 bases, V lost 6 bases, and 5 bases had no gene match. This CDR3 is CASSPGQGTTEAFF. The CDR3 DNA reads as TGTGCCAGCAGCCCGGGACAGGGGACCACTGAAGCTTTCTTT.

The rearrangement joins TRBV29-1 to TRBJ2-3; 7 bases align to TRBD1. With 6 bases clipped from V and 4 bases from J, the junction kept 10 bases outside the gene matches. The CDR3 is 14 residues long. Germline V lookup: CDR1 SQVTM, CDR2 ANQGSEA. DNA for the CDR3: TGCAGCGTCCTCCGGGACAGTAGCGCAGATACGCAGTATTTT. The encoded protein is CSVLRDSSADTQYF.

V usage is TRBV6-1 and J usage is TRBJ2-1; possible D gene TRBD2, 6 bases. Germline V gives CDR1 MNHNS, CDR2 SASEGT. V dropped 2 bases and J dropped 2 bases, with 13 bases sitting between them. The CDR3 is 16 amino acids. CDR3 nucleotide sequence: TGTGCCAGCAGTGAACTGGGGGGAGACGCCTACAATGAGCAGTTCTTC. Translated, it gives CASSELGGDAYNEQFF.

This clone showed up just a few times. The sample contains more than one DNA sequence encoding this CDR3. This chain connects TRBV3-1 (or the pseudogene TRBV3-2) to TRBJ1-5; D is ambiguous. This CDR3 comprises 14 residues. The germline V gene has CDR1 LGHDT and CDR2 YNNKEL (reference sequence). V lost 1 base and J 2 bases, leaving 6 bases between the germline ends. CDR3 nucleotide sequence: TGTGCCAGCAGCCAAGGGTCGGGCAATCAGCCCCAGCATTTT. This codes for CASSQGSGNQPQHF.

This clone was picked up one time. The V call is TRBV7-3, the J call TRBJ2-5; perhaps TRBD1 as D (6 bases). V shed 6 bases and J shed 1 base, with 12 bases lying between them. Looked up from germline, CDR1 is SGHTA and CDR2 is FQGTGA. This CDR3 is built from 14 residues. The CDR3 nucleotides read TGTGCCAGCAGTCAAGGACAGTTCCAAGAGACCCAGTACTTC. This encodes CASSQGQFQETQYF. The entire variable domain, with the rest obtained from reference TRBV7-3 and TRBJ2-5, is as follows: GAGVSQTPSNKVTEKGKYVELRCDPISGHTALYWYRQSLGQGPEFLIYFQGTGAADDSGLPNDRFFAVRPEGSVSTLKIQRTERGDSAVYLCASSQGQFQETQYFGPGTRLLVL.

This chain joins TRBV5-1 and TRBJ2-1; 8 bases match TRBD2. Germline assignment: CDR1 SGHRS and CDR2 YFSETQ. The ends lost 4 bases at V and 9 bases at J; junction bases unmatched: 6. The CDR3 contains 13 residues. The CDR3 loop reads CASSPGLASEQFF. CDR3 DNA: TGCGCCAGCAGCCCCGGACTAGCCAGTGAGCAGTTCTTC.

V is TRBV6-5 and J is TRBJ1-4, with D perhaps TRBD1 (5 bases). The length of the CDR3 is 15 residues. Trimming pared 6 bases from V and 3 bases from J, leaving 14 bases between. Germline assignment: CDR1 MNHEY and CDR2 SVGAGI. CDR3 sequence (DNA): TGTGCCAGCAGGGACCCCAGGGTTGCTAATGAAAAACTGTTTTTT. Translated, it gives CASRDPRVANEKLFF.

This chain joins TRBV4-1 and TRBJ2-5; 7 bases map to TRBD2. Germline CDR1 reads MGHRA; CDR2 reads YSYEKL. The V segment lost 3 bases and the J segment 2 bases; nucleotides outside the gene matches: 6. The CDR3 runs to 15 residues. The CDR3: CASSQGGLYQETQYF. CDR3 DNA: TGCGCCAGCAGCCAGGGGGGACTATATCAAGAGACCCAGTACTTC.

This clone was observed once. V usage is TRBV6-5 and J usage is TRBJ1-6, with TRBD1 matching over 7 bases. Germline assignment: CDR1 MNHEY and CDR2 SVGAGI. V lost 9 bases and J lost 6; bases outside the gene matches: 2. CDR3 length: 12 residues. CDR3 sequence reads: CASWDSNSPLHF. The CDR3 coding sequence is TGTGCCAGTTGGGACAGTAATTCACCCCTCCACTTT.

The chain is built from TRBV19 and TRBJ2-7; 7 bases agree with TRBD2. This CDR3 contains 14 residues. Trimming took 0 bases from V and 5 from J; bases not matched to a gene: 4. Germline CDR1 and CDR2: LNHDA and SQIVND (reference sequence). The DNA of the CDR3 is TGTGCCAGTAGTATAGACGGGAGGCTGCACGAGCAGTACTTC. Translating it yields CASSIDGRLHEQYF.

J is TRBJ1-5 and V is TRBV15; D is undetermined. Between the trimmed V and J ends, which lost 0 bases and 7 bases, there was a span of 4 bases. CDR1 is LNHNV, CDR2 YYDKDF, per germline (reference sequence). This CDR3 is built from 12 residues. The CDR3 protein is CATSRDIQPQHF. CDR3 coding DNA: TGTGCCACCAGCAGAGATATACAGCCCCAGCATTTT.

The chain has TRBV25-1 and TRBJ1-1; D gene uncertain. This CDR3 contains 14 residues. Germline CDR1 is MGHDK and CDR2 is SYGVNS. V was clipped by 6 bases and J by 7 bases, with 18 bases between them. The CDR3 DNA sequence: TGTGCCAGCAGGGACCGCGACACCCGGGGTGAAGCTTTCTTT. This sequence encodes CASRDRDTRGEAFF.

V gene TRBV5-1 combines with J gene TRBJ1-4, with a possible D match to TRBD1 (5 bases). Trimming took off 0 bases at V and 13 bases at J, with 16 bases between the two ends. CDR1 and CDR2 (germline): SGHRS, YFSETQ. This CDR3 is 14 amino acids long. CDR3 region: CASSLAAQGDRLFF. As DNA, the CDR3 is TGCGCCAGCAGCTTGGCCGCTCAAGGGGATAGACTGTTTTTT.

This clone was seen a handful of times. V gene TRBV4-1 combines with J gene TRBJ2-1; 13 positions match TRBD2. The germline V gene encodes CDR1 MGHRA and CDR2 YSYEKL. The V and J ends lost 4 bases and 6 bases, in that order; junction bases with no gene match: 3. The CDR3 is made up of 15 amino acids. Here the CDR3 reads CASSLGLAGANEQFF. DNA for the CDR3: TGCGCCAGCAGCCTCGGACTAGCGGGAGCCAATGAGCAGTTCTTC.

V and J are TRBV29-1 and TRBJ2-7, with D tentatively TRBD2 (5 bases). CDR1 and CDR2 from the germline V gene are SQVTM and ANQGSEA. This CDR3 comprises 14 residues. Trimming took off 2 bases at V and 3 bases at J, with 14 bases between the two ends. This CDR3 is CSVERGDYSYEQYF. CDR3 sequence (DNA): TGCAGCGTTGAACGGGGAGACTACAGCTACGAGCAGTACTTC.

This rearrangement joins TRBV10-1 to TRBJ2-1; 9 bases match TRBD2. V lost 1 base to trimming and J lost 8 bases; unmatched junction nucleotides: 12. CDR1 and CDR2 (germline): WNHNN, SYGVQD (reference sequence). CDR3 size: 17 residues. Here the CDR3 reads CASSEWRSGGTRDEQFF. The CDR3 DNA reads TGCGCCAGCAGTGAGTGGAGGAGCGGGGGGACTCGGGATGAGCAGTTCTTC.